This is a list of T cell receptor beta chains from one sample in a study of neurological immune-mediated disorders. TCRdb itself ran the 5' RACE reads through MiXCR, one entry per CDR3 protein. The sample records 71,000 or so distinct CDR3 sequences, roughly 13% being singletons. The specimen sequenced was PBMCs. Receptors originate from a female donor with HTLV-1-associated myelopathy (HAM/TSP). The CDR3 runs from the conserved cysteine through the conserved F or W.

cdr3_aa	v_call	j_call
CATSRGDRGDYGYTF	TRBV15	TRBJ1-2
CASSPDREYEQYF	TRBV7-8	TRBJ2-7
CASSSGTSDHYEQYF	TRBV5-1	TRBJ2-7
CASSPLLAGGYNEQFF	TRBV5-1	TRBJ2-1
CASSRDLGYQETQYF	TRBV25-1	TRBJ2-5
CASSLSEGKLFF	TRBV28	TRBJ1-4
CASNSGRGAGTEAFF	TRBV5-1	TRBJ1-1
CASSLAHLGVGTDTQYF	TRBV28	TRBJ2-3
CASSEDRGGYEQYF	TRBV5-1	TRBJ2-7
CASSLDGGPNQPQHF	TRBV5-5	TRBJ1-5
CASSLSGGNFVGELFF	TRBV7-9	TRBJ2-2
CSVSRGSYEQYF	TRBV29-1	TRBJ2-7
CASTDSGFATGELFF	TRBV5-1	TRBJ2-2
CASSRTATNYGYTF	TRBV5-1	TRBJ1-2
CSARATGNKNIQYF	TRBV20-1	TRBJ2-4
CASSLVIGPRQGSQPQHF	TRBV5-5	TRBJ1-5
CASSDAQSSYEQYF	TRBV28	TRBJ2-7
CASSEAGTEVGELFF	TRBV2	TRBJ2-2
CASSLDRGGHSPLHF	TRBV5-1	TRBJ1-6
CASSQGRGVDTEAFF	TRBV4-2	TRBJ1-1
CASSVYGAPGGTDTQYF	TRBV5-1	TRBJ2-3
CASSGLAANTGELFF	TRBV5-1	TRBJ2-2
CASSLDTYNEQFF	TRBV5-1	TRBJ2-1
CSASGTGGTYEQYF	TRBV20-1	TRBJ2-7
CASSLSKRHEQYF	TRBV12-3/TRBV12-4	TRBJ2-7
CASSLEAAGAARGHIQYF	TRBV5-1	TRBJ2-4
CSVLRGATDTQYF	TRBV29-1	TRBJ2-3
CASSQVLNTGELFF	TRBV4-2	TRBJ2-2
CASSPTGGLHGYTF	TRBV5-1	TRBJ1-2
CASSLAPAGNKGEKLFF	TRBV5-1	TRBJ1-4
CASSWTASYEQYF	TRBV4-1	TRBJ2-7
CASSINPFSNEKLFF	TRBV19	TRBJ1-4
CATSGGAGSPLHF	TRBV24-1	TRBJ1-6